The 30 T cell receptor beta chains given below trace back to one sample, sequenced in a study of blood T cell repertoires in COVID-19. The table came from immunoSEQ multiplex PCR; TCRdb's copy has only in-frame clones and leaves some out. The sample has 200,000 to 250,000 clones, roughly 84% seen once. The sequenced material came from PBMCs or T cells enriched from blood (not recorded which). These receptor sequences come from a woman aged 40 to 50 who had recovered from COVID-19.

This clone was picked up one time. The chain is built from TRBV2 and TRBJ2-1, with 11 bases that match TRBD1. With V trimmed by 4 bases and J by 9 bases, 5 bases remained unmatched. Germline CDR1 SNHLY, CDR2 FYNNEI. The CDR3 contains 14 residues. CDR3 residues: CASSGRDRGTEQFF. In DNA form, the CDR3 reads TGTGCCAGCAGTGGTCGGGACAGGGGGACTGAGCAGTTCTTC.

This clone appeared a single time. This chain joins TRBV5-5 and TRBJ2-5; TRBD2 agrees at 9 bases. V lost 2 bases and J lost 2; bases outside the gene matches: 1. Per germline, CDR1 SGHKS and CDR2 YYEKEE (reference sequence). The CDR3 totals 14 residues. This CDR3 reads CASSLTSGQETQYF. CDR3 DNA: TGTGCCAGCAGCTTAACTAGCGGGCAAGAGACCCAGTACTTC.

The chain uses TRBV7-6 and TRBJ2-2; D unclear. Germline-derived CDR1 and CDR2 are SGHVS and FNYEAQ. The CDR3 contains 16 residues. Trimming stripped 2 bases from V and 4 bases from J, with 14 bases between. Written as DNA, the CDR3 is TGTGCCAGCAGCTTAAGTAGTGACTTCGGCACCGGGGAGCTGTTTTTT. Protein: CASSLSSDFGTGELFF.

The V and J genes are TRBV28 and TRBJ1-4; D is undetermined. V was cut by 6 bases and J by 4 bases, with 9 bases left in between. Germline CDR1 is MDHEN and CDR2 is SYDVKM. The length of the CDR3 is 13 residues. This CDR3 reads CASSLGFNEKLFF. The DNA of the CDR3 is TGTGCCAGCAGCCTCGGGTTTAATGAAAAACTGTTTTTT.

This clone was counted a few times. This sequence joins TRBV7-8 and TRBJ2-3; 11 bases are shared with TRBD2. V was clipped by 1 base and J by 5 bases; unmatched bases: 11. CDR3 size: 18 residues. Looked up from germline, CDR1 is SGHVS and CDR2 is FQNEAQ. The CDR3: CASSLGLAGTTVGDTQYF. In DNA form, the CDR3 reads TGTGCCAGCAGCTTAGGACTAGCGGGAACCACGGTAGGAGATACGCAGTATTTT.

The chain recombines TRBV19 with TRBJ1-1, with D hard to call. Germline V gene sequence: CDR1 LNHDA, CDR2 SQIVND (reference sequence). This CDR3 spans 13 amino acids. The V and J ends lost 5 bases and 1 base respectively, with 8 bases between them. CDR3 loop: CASSSTRNTEAFF. In DNA, the CDR3 is TGTGCCAGTAGTTCTACGCGGAACACTGAAGCTTTCTTT.

CDR3 sequence reads: CASSLGANQPQHF. CDR3 sequence (DNA): TGTGCCAGCAGTTTGGGGGCAAATCAGCCCCAGCATTTT. The chain combines TRBV27 with TRBJ1-5, with a tentative D call TRBD1 (6 bases). This CDR3 region has 13 residues. V was clipped by 3 bases and J by 4 bases, with 7 bases between them. In germline, CDR1 is MNHEY, CDR2 SMNVEV (reference sequence).

The table lists this clone with a count of one. The chain combines TRBV5-1 with TRBJ2-2, with 10 bases fitting TRBD2. Per the germline V gene, CDR1 is SGHRS and CDR2 is YFSETQ. The V segment lost 0 bases and the J segment 7 bases; nucleotides outside the gene matches: 9. The CDR3 length is 17 residues. CDR3 nucleotide sequence: TGCGCCAGCAGCTTGGGCACTAGCGGGATGAGCGTCGGGGAGCTGTTTTTT. The encoded protein is CASSLGTSGMSVGELFF.

In its sample, this clone was seen a few times. V gene TRBV4-3 combines with J gene TRBJ2-1; 7 positions agree with TRBD2. This CDR3 contains 19 residues. The trim removed 4 bases at V and 8 bases at J, leaving 23 bases unmatched. Germline assignment: CDR1 LGHNA and CDR2 YSLEER. CDR3 residues: CASSPRTRPGGGSTDEQFF. For the CDR3, the DNA is TGCGCCAGCAGCCCCAGGACTAGACCTGGGGGGGGATCTACAGATGAGCAGTTCTTC.

The J gene is TRBJ2-7, the V gene TRBV4-2; 7 bases align to TRBD2. The CDR3 runs 14 residues. V lost 0 bases to trimming and J lost 3 bases; unmatched junction nucleotides: 2. Germline assignment: CDR1 LGHNA and CDR2 YNFKEQ. This CDR3 is CASSQELANYEQYF. CDR3 nucleotide sequence: TGTGCCAGCAGCCAAGAACTAGCGAACTACGAGCAGTACTTC.

Only a few counts were recorded for this clone. The chain joins TRBV25-1 to TRBJ2-7; 12 positions match TRBD1. Germline lookup yields CDR1 MGHDK and CDR2 SYGVNS. The V segment lost 3 bases and the J segment 6 bases; nucleotides outside the gene matches: 6. There are 15 residues in the CDR3. In DNA form, the CDR3 reads TGTGCCAGCAGTGAGGTTGGGACAGGGGGCTGCGAGCAGTACGTC. Protein product: CASSEVGTGGCEQYV.

This chain uses TRBV7-6 with TRBJ1-4, with a possible D match to TRBD1 (5 bases). Looked up from germline, CDR1 is SGHVS and CDR2 is FNYEAQ. V was cut by 5 bases and J by 8 bases, with 18 bases left in between. This CDR3 comprises 15 residues. DNA for the CDR3: TGTGCCAGCAGCCAAGCTACAGGTTCGGGCGAAAAACTGTTTTTT. The encoded protein is CASSQATGSGEKLFF.

This sequence joins TRBV28 and TRBJ1-2, with 9 bases identical to TRBD1. The germline V gene encodes CDR1 MDHEN and CDR2 SYDVKM. This CDR3 comprises 16 residues. The junction had 12 bases not matched to a gene; V was cut back by 4 bases and J by 6 bases. The CDR3 here is CASSSLGGQGWDGYTF. DNA for the CDR3: TGTGCCAGCAGTTCGCTGGGGGGACAGGGATGGGATGGCTACACCTTC.

With regard to this clone: Additional DNA sequences in this sample encode the identical CDR3. This chain links TRBV6-5 with TRBJ1-1; TRBD1 matches at 7 bases. The CDR3 consists of 13 residues. The germline gives CDR1 MNHEY, CDR2 SVGAGI. V trimming: 5 bases; J trimming: 1 base; junction bases outside the gene matches: 1. In nucleotides, the CDR3 is TGTGCCAGCAGTAGGACAGGGAACACTGAAGCTTTCTTT. It encodes CASSRTGNTEAFF.

Worth noting for this clone: The germline gene is not matched at one end of the junction; a read error may be the cause. The rearrangement uses TRBV24-1 and TRBJ1-3; D call uncertain. Germline V gene sequence: CDR1 KGHDR, CDR2 SFDVKD. The CDR3 runs 14 residues. CDR3 loop: CATSDSGSGNTIYF. The CDR3 nucleotides read TGTGCCACCAGCGATTCAGGCTCTGGAAACACCATATATTTT.

The V gene is TRBV29-1, the J gene TRBJ2-3, with 11 bases aligning to TRBD1. CDR1 and CDR2 from the germline V gene are SQVTM and ANQGSEA. The CDR3 is 14 residues long. J lost 5 bases, V lost 7 bases, and 8 bases had no gene match. The CDR3 nucleotides read TGCAGCGCCACGGGACAGGGGGGGGAAGATACGCAGTATTTT. It encodes CSATGQGGEDTQYF.

CDR3 sequence reads: CASSQIGLAGGGSGANVLTF. CDR3 coding DNA: TGCGCCAGCAGCCAGATCGGACTAGCGGGAGGTGGCTCTGGGGCCAACGTCCTGACTTTC. V gene TRBV4-3 combines with J gene TRBJ2-6; 14 bases fit TRBD2. Per the germline V gene, CDR1 is LGHNA and CDR2 is YSLEER. The V segment lost 3 bases and the J segment 0 bases; nucleotides outside the gene matches: 7. This CDR3 region has 20 residues.

Regarding this clone: The sample contains more than one DNA sequence encoding this CDR3. This sequence joins TRBV5-1 and TRBJ1-5; 7 nucleotides agree with TRBD1. Germline V lookup: CDR1 SGHRS, CDR2 YFSETQ. Trimming took 0 bases from V and 5 from J; bases not matched to a gene: 2. This CDR3 is 14 amino acids long. The CDR3 region has the DNA TGCGCCAGCAGCTTGGGACAGGGTGATCAGCCCCAGCATTTT. This gives the protein CASSLGQGDQPQHF.

This chain links TRBV3-1 (or the pseudogene TRBV3-2) with TRBJ2-1, with TRBD2 matching over 9 bases. Germline V lookup: CDR1 LGHDT, CDR2 YNNKEL (reference sequence). J gave up 0 bases and V 2 bases, and 5 bases lay outside the gene matches. The CDR3 consists of 17 residues. This CDR3 reads CASSQRGGRASYNEQFF. DNA of the CDR3: TGTGCCAGCAGCCAAAGAGGCGGGAGGGCCTCCTACAATGAGCAGTTCTTC.

In DNA form, the CDR3 reads TGTGCCAGTAGTATAGTCAGGGGGATCACTGAAGCTTTCTTT. It yields the protein CASSIVRGITEAFF. This chain uses TRBV19 with TRBJ1-1; 7 bases match TRBD1. CDR3 length: 14 amino acids. Trimming removed 1 base from V and 4 bases from J; junction bases left unmatched: 3. CDR1 and CDR2 from the germline V gene are LNHDA and SQIVND (reference sequence). The complete variable domain, with remaining parts taken from reference TRBV19 and TRBJ1-1, reads DGGITQSPKYLFRKEGQNVTLSCEQNLNHDAMYWYRQDPGQGLRLIYYSQIVNDFQKGDIAEGYSVSREKKESFPLTVTSAQKNPTAFYLCASSIVRGITEAFFGQGTRLTVV.

This chain joins TRBV4-2 and TRBJ2-6; TRBD2 agrees at 7 bases. V dropped 1 base and J dropped 2; count of bases not matched to a gene: 2. Germline loops: CDR1 LGHNA, CDR2 YNFKEQ. The CDR3 extends over 16 amino acids. In DNA, the CDR3 is TGTGCCAGCAGCCAAGGGGGGGGTACTGGGGCCAACGTCCTGACTTTC. This gives the protein CASSQGGGTGANVLTF.

V is TRBV14 and J is TRBJ2-1; D possibly corresponds to TRBD2 (6 bases). The V gene's germline CDR1 is SGHDN and CDR2 FVKESK. The CDR3 length is 12 residues. V gave up 1 base and J gave up 10 bases, with 8 bases separating them. CDR3 DNA sequence: TGTGCCAGCAGCCAAGGGGGGAGGGAGCAGTTCTTC. Protein product: CASSQGGREQFF. The full variable domain, rest sourced from reference TRBV14 and TRBJ2-1, is EAGVTQFPSHSVIEKGQTVTLRCDPISGHDNLYWYRRVMGKEIKFLLHFVKESKQDESGMPNNRFLAERTGGTYSTLKVQPAELEDSGVYFCASSQGGREQFFGPGTRLTVL.

This chain links TRBV19 with TRBJ2-5; D is perhaps TRBD2 (5 bases). Trimming cost V 2 bases and J 5 bases, with 18 bases left between them. The CDR3 runs 16 residues. The germline CDR1 and CDR2 sequences are LNHDA and SQIVND (reference sequence). In nucleotides, the CDR3 is TGTGCCAGTAGTATAATGGTTTCGGGTGGGAGTGAGACCCAGTACTTC. This translates into CASSIMVSGGSETQYF.

V is TRBV7-8 and J is TRBJ1-5, with unresolved D. Germline loops: CDR1 SGHVS, CDR2 FQNEAQ. Trimming cost V 2 bases and J 6 bases, with 14 bases left between them. The CDR3 is made up of 15 amino acids. DNA of the CDR3: TGTGCCAGCAGCTTAAAAGGTGGTCCAGGTCAGCCCCAGCATTTT. Encoded protein: CASSLKGGPGQPQHF. Based on the CDR3 plus reference TRBV7-8 and TRBJ1-5, the full variable domain is GAGVSQSPRYKVAKRGQDVALRCDPISGHVSLFWYQQALGQGPEFLTYFQNEAQLDKSGLPSDRFFAERPEGSVSTLKIQRTQQEDSAVYLCASSLKGGPGQPQHFGDGTRLSIL.

The chain joins TRBV30 to TRBJ1-1; 7 nucleotides match TRBD1. The CDR3 totals 14 residues. The germline CDR1 and CDR2 sequences are GTSNPN and SVGIG (reference sequence). With 2 bases clipped from V and 0 bases from J, the junction kept 3 bases outside the gene matches. The CDR3 nucleotides are TGTGCCTGGAGTATTGGACAGGTGAACACTGAAGCTTTCTTT. Amino acid sequence: CAWSIGQVNTEAFF. Full variable domain (rest looked up from reference TRBV30 and TRBJ1-1): SQTIHQWPATLVQPVGSPLSLECTVEGTSNPNLYWYRQAAGRGLQLLFYSVGIGQISSEVPQNLSASRPQDRQFILSSKKLLLSDSGFYLCAWSIGQVNTEAFFGQGTRLTVV.

The CDR3 reads CACTTGTANTGELFF. The CDR3 nucleotides read TGTGCCTGCACCACCGGGACAGCCAACACCGGGGAGCTGTTTTTT. V and J are TRBV30 and TRBJ2-2; 7 nucleotides agree with TRBD1. The CDR3 extends over 15 amino acids. The germline CDR1 and CDR2 sequences are GTSNPN and SVGIG (reference sequence). V shed 6 bases and J 2 bases; nucleotides not matched to a gene: 9.

The chain joins TRBV2 to TRBJ1-3, with D unresolved. This CDR3 comprises 13 residues. Germline lookup yields CDR1 SNHLY and CDR2 FYNNEI. V shed 4 bases and J shed 2 bases, with 6 bases lying between them. The CDR3 DNA reads as TGTGCCAGCAGTGCTGAGGCTGGAAACACCATATATTTT. Protein product: CASSAEAGNTIYF.

This chain uses TRBV7-8 with TRBJ1-4, with D possibly matching TRBD1 (6 bases). V was clipped by 1 base and J by 0 bases, with 9 bases between them. CDR1 SGHVS and CDR2 FQNEAQ come from the germline V gene. CDR3 length equals 16 residues. The CDR3 DNA reads TGTGCCAGCAGCTTAGGAGGGGGGGCAACTAATGAAAAACTGTTTTTT. It specifies CASSLGGGATNEKLFF.

The rearrangement links TRBV5-1 to TRBJ1-4; 8 nucleotides align to TRBD1. Germline V CDR1 and CDR2: SGHRS, YFSETQ. The junction had 6 bases not matched to a gene; V was cut back by 3 bases and J by 8 bases. This CDR3 is 14 amino acids long. CDR3 nucleotide sequence: TGCGCCAGCAGCTGGACAGGGAATAACGAAAAACTGTTTTTT. Its translation: CASSWTGNNEKLFF. Complete variable domain (other parts from reference TRBV5-1 and TRBJ1-4): KAGVTQTPRYLIKTRGQQVTLSCSPISGHRSVSWYQQTPGQGLQFLFEYFSETQRNKGNFPGRFSGRQFSNSRSEMNVSTLELGDSALYLCASSWTGNNEKLFFGSGTQLSVL.

The chain links TRBV7-2 to TRBJ1-2, with unresolved D. CDR3 size: 14 residues. The germline V gene encodes CDR1 SGHTA and CDR2 FQGNSA. Trimming took 4 bases from V and 2 from J, leaving 11 bases between them. The CDR3 DNA is TGTGCCAGCAGCTACTCGGAGTCGAACTATGGCTACACCTTC. Translated: CASSYSESNYGYTF.